This T cell receptor (beta chain) was recovered during a study of blood T cell repertoires in COVID-19. On the study more broadly: The United States, Italy and Spain were the sources of the acute and convalescent COVID-19 samples. PBMCs, B-cell-depleted T cells, or T cells were the source of the cDNA or gDNA that made up the material.

V lost 4 bases to trimming and J lost 0 bases; unmatched junction nucleotides: 7. CDR1 and CDR2 from the germline V gene are SEHNR and FQNEAQ (reference sequence). The CDR3 length is 16 residues. Here immunoSEQ multiplex PCR was the method, and the copy in TCRdb shows in-frame clones only, minus some. The sample consists of about 60,000 clones, 76% of them appearing once. The clonotype was recovered from a woman older than 75 with acute or convalescent COVID-19. The sequenced material came from peripheral blood. The V gene is TRBV7-9, the J gene TRBJ2-7, with TRBD2 matching 9 bases. The CDR3: CASSSTKTSGSYEQYF. CDR3 coding DNA: TGTGCCAGCAGCTCAACCAAGACTAGCGGCTCCTACGAGCAGTACTTC.